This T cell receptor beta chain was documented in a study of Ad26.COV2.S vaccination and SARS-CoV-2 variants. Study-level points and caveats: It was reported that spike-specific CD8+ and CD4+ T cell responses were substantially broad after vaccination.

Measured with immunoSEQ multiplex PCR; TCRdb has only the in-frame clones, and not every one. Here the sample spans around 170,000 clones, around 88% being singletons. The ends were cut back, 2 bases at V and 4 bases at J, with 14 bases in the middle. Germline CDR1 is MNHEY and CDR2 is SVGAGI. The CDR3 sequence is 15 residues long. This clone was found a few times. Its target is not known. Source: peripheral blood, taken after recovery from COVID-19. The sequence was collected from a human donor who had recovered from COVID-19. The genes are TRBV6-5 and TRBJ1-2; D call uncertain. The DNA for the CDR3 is TGTGCCAGCAGTTACGGGGTGGATGGCTCCTATGGCTACACCTTC. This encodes CASSYGVDGSYGYTF.